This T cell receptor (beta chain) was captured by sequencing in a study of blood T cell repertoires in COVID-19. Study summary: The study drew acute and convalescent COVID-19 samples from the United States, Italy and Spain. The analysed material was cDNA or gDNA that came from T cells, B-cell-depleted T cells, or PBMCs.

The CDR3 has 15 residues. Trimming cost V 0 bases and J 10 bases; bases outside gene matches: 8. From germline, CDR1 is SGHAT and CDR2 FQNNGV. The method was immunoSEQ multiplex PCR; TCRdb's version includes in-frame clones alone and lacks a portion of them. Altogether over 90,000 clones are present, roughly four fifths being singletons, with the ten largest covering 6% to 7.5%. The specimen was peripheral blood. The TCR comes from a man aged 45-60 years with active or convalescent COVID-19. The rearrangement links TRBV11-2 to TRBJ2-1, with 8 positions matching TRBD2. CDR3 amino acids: CASSLEPRGAREQFF. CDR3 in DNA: TGTGCCAGCAGCTTAGAACCGCGGGGGGCCCGGGAGCAGTTCTTC. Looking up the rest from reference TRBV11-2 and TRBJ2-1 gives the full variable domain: EAGVAQSPRYKIIEKRQSVAFWCNPISGHATLYWYQQILGQGPKLLIQFQNNGVVDDSQLPKDRFSAERLKGVDSTLKIQPAKLEDSAVYLCASSLEPRGAREQFFGPGTRLTVL.